The sequence of this T cell receptor beta chain was determined in a study of blood T cell repertoires in COVID-19. Across the study: Material from acute and convalescent COVID-19 was sourced from the United States, Italy and Spain.

Per the original methods: Reference gene primer amplification in the assay estimated nucleated cell counts. Sequencing used immunoSEQ multiplex PCR; TCRdb keeps in-frame clones, though not all of them. V, J and clone size reflect that table, while D and trimming were determined from the DNA. Of fewer than 110,000 clones listed, about 90% are singletons. The CDR3 runs 13 residues. The V end was cut by 5 bases, the J end by 3 bases, with 10 bases between. Germline-derived CDR1 and CDR2 are SGHVS and FQNEAQ. The chain uses TRBV7-8 and TRBJ1-1; TRBD1 might be the D (6 bases). The sequence was collected from a man aged 50 to 60 with acute or convalescent COVID-19. Source material: peripheral blood. The CDR3 spells CASSQQGYTEAFF. In nucleotides, the CDR3 is TGTGCCAGCAGCCAACAGGGCTACACTGAAGCTTTCTTT.